The 30 T cell receptor beta chains below come from one sample, sequenced in a study of blood T cells in healthy people across ages. A second roughly 6 to 12 cycle PCR used barcoded and J-beta primers. TCRdb reanalysed the 5' RACE reads using MiXCR and keeps one entry per CDR3 protein. The table has some 700,000 distinct CDR3 sequences, about 24% seen once. Sample: blood. The source is a man between 65 and 85 years old in good health.

This chain connects TRBV18 to TRBJ2-2; D may correspond to TRBD1 or TRBD2 (6 bases each). The V end was cut by 3 bases, the J end by 7 bases, with 12 bases between. The CDR3 covers 14 residues. CDR1 and CDR2 from the germline V gene are KGHSH and LQKENI. The CDR3 protein is CASSPSQGGGELFF. CDR3 sequence (DNA): TGTGCCAGCTCACCCTCACAGGGAGGCGGGGAGCTGTTTTTT.

A few counts support this clonotype. V gene TRBV7-9 combines with J gene TRBJ1-1; D is uncertain. Germline V gene lookup returns CDR1 SEHNR and CDR2 FQNEAQ (reference sequence). The CDR3 covers 12 residues. Trimming left V 6 bases short and J 6 bases short, with 11 bases between. The CDR3 region is CASSFKGSEAFF. CDR3 coding DNA: TGTGCCAGCAGTTTCAAGGGCTCTGAAGCTTTCTTT.

V is TRBV7-8 and J is TRBJ2-1; possibly TRBD2 for D (6 bases). Germline V gene sequence: CDR1 SGHVS, CDR2 FQNEAQ. With 2 bases removed from V and 8 bases from J, the gap between germline ends came to 13 bases. There are 14 residues in the CDR3. CDR3 coding DNA: TGTGCCAGCAGCTTAACCCCATCGGGGGATGAGCAGTTCTTC. Translation: CASSLTPSGDEQFF.

V usage is TRBV11-3 and J usage is TRBJ2-3, with D maybe TRBD1 (6 bases). V shed 2 bases and J shed 5 bases, with 11 bases lying between them. The V gene's germline CDR1 is SGHNT and CDR2 YENEEA. CDR3 size: 14 residues. For the CDR3, the DNA is TGTGCCAGCAGCTTAAACAGGGTGGGAGATACGCAGTATTTT. Its protein is CASSLNRVGDTQYF.

With respect to this clonotype: A much more abundant neighbour one base away suggests this may be a read error. This sequence joins TRBV29-1 and TRBJ2-3; D not certain. V was trimmed by 4 bases and J by 0 bases, leaving 2 bases between them. Per the germline V gene, CDR1 is SQVTM and CDR2 is ANQGSEA. The CDR3 length is 11 residues. CDR3 in DNA: TGCAGCGTTGTAAGCACAGATACGCAGTATTTT. Protein: CSVVSTDTQYF.

The sample holds a few counts of this clonotype. V usage is TRBV12-3 or TRBV12-4 and J usage is TRBJ2-3, with 10 bases identical to TRBD2. Losses at the gene ends were 6 bases for V and 3 bases for J; bases not matched to a gene: 9. The CDR3 extends over 16 amino acids. The DNA for the CDR3 is TGTGCCAGCAGCCGTAAGCGGGGGGGCCTTACAGATACGCAGTATTTT. Its translation: CASSRKRGGLTDTQYF.

This clonotype showed up just a few times. The chain carries TRBV6-2 or TRBV6-3 and TRBJ2-7; 9 nucleotides agree with TRBD2. This CDR3 comprises 16 residues. The germline V gene encodes CDR1 MNHEY and CDR2 SVGEGT. V was clipped by 3 bases and J by 2 bases; unmatched bases: 8. This chain's CDR3 is CASSYLAGAPPYEQYF. The CDR3 DNA reads TGTGCCAGCAGTTATTTAGCGGGGGCCCCCCCCTACGAGCAGTACTTC.

J is TRBJ2-7 and V is TRBV12-3 or TRBV12-4; TRBD2 matches at 11 bases. The DNA end is a closer match to TRBJ2-1, so the J assignment may be wrong. The CDR3 runs to 15 residues. The DNA for the CDR3 is TGTGCCAGCACCCAACTAGCGGGAGTGGGCTATGAGCAGTTCTTC. Amino acids: CASTQLAGVGYEQFF.

The chain links TRBV6-6 to TRBJ2-1; 7 bases line up with TRBD2. The CDR3 is made up of 15 amino acids. V was pared by 6 bases and J by 0 bases, with 5 bases of the junction left unmatched. Germline V gene lookup returns CDR1 MNHNY and CDR2 SVGAGI (reference sequence). CDR3 sequence: CASRRGESSYNEQFF. The DNA for the CDR3 is TGTGCCAGCAGACGGGGGGAGAGCTCCTACAATGAGCAGTTCTTC.

This clonotype has ten or more counts. The chain carries TRBV5-5 and TRBJ2-3; D gene ambiguous. The CDR3 is made up of 16 amino acids. The germline gives CDR1 SGHKS, CDR2 YYEKEE (reference sequence). Trimming shortened V by 4 bases and J by 2 bases, and 17 bases separated the two germline ends. Here the CDR3 reads CASSQLSGSSTDTQYF. The CDR3, as DNA: TGTGCCAGCAGCCAACTGTCGGGTTCTTCCACAGATACGCAGTATTTT.

This clonotype was seen many times. The V call is TRBV10-3, the J call TRBJ1-2; D is ambiguous. V shed 7 bases and J shed 1 base, with 10 bases lying between them. CDR3 length: 13 amino acids. CDR1 ENHRY and CDR2 SYGVKD come from the germline V gene. CDR3 sequence reads: CAIMGGFNYGYTF. CDR3 bases: TGTGCCATCATGGGAGGGTTTAACTATGGCTACACCTTC.

This clonotype was recorded many times. The chain joins TRBV7-6 to TRBJ1-4; TRBD1 might be the D (6 bases). The CDR3 is 14 residues long. Per the germline V gene, CDR1 is SGHVS and CDR2 is FNYEAQ. V lost 5 bases, J lost 3 bases, and 10 bases lay in between. The CDR3 loop reads CASSVRGPNEKLFF. In nucleotides, the CDR3 is TGTGCCAGCAGCGTCAGGGGACCTAATGAAAAACTGTTTTTT. Looking up the rest from reference TRBV7-6 and TRBJ1-4 gives the full variable domain: GAGVSQSPRYKVTKRGQDVALRCDPISGHVSLYWYRQALGQGPEFLTYFNYEAQQDKSGLPNDRFSAERPEGSISTLTIQRTEQRDSAMYRCASSVRGPNEKLFFGSGTQLSVL.

This clonotype was observed a handful of times. This rearrangement joins TRBV19 to TRBJ2-1, with D perhaps TRBD2 (5 bases). Trimming took off 3 bases at V and 6 bases at J, with 12 bases between the two ends. Germline values: CDR1 LNHDA, CDR2 SQIVND (reference sequence). CDR3 length: 14 residues. The CDR3: CASSMVAGFNEQFF. CDR3 DNA: TGTGCCAGTAGTATGGTGGCGGGTTTCAATGAGCAGTTCTTC.

This clonotype was seen at least ten times. CDR3 bases: TGCGCCAGCAGCTCAGGGCCACAAGAGACCCAGTACTTC. This translates into CASSSGPQETQYF. The rearrangement uses TRBV5-1 and TRBJ2-5; D is perhaps TRBD1 (5 bases). The CDR3 is made up of 13 amino acids. Trimming cost V 3 bases and J 2 bases, with 8 bases left between them. Germline CDR1 is SGHRS and CDR2 is YFSETQ.

Points on this clonotype: A read error may account for a junction end that differs from germline. The V gene is TRBV2, the J gene TRBJ2-3; D is unresolved. The CDR3 has 13 residues. Looked up from germline, CDR1 is SNHLY and CDR2 is FYNNEI. The DNA for the CDR3 is TGTACCAGCAGTGAAGAACTCACAGATACGCAGTATTTT. This codes for CTSSEELTDTQYF.

This chain joins TRBV29-1 and TRBJ2-3; 7 bases map to TRBD1. This CDR3 has 17 amino acids. J lost 5 bases, V lost 0 bases, and 14 bases had no gene match. Germline V lookup: CDR1 SQVTM, CDR2 ANQGSEA. CDR3 DNA sequence: TGCAGCGTTGAAGATAGTGGGGCCCGACAGGGAAGAGATACGCAGTATTTT. It codes for CSVEDSGARQGRDTQYF.

The chain uses TRBV20-1 and TRBJ2-7; 8 bases agree with TRBD1. Germline CDR1 DFQATT, CDR2 SNEGSKA (reference sequence). J was trimmed by 2 bases and V by 3 bases; bases with no gene match: 6. This CDR3 is built from 14 residues. The CDR3 nucleotides are TGCAGTGCTAGGTGGGACAGGTCCCCCTACGAGCAGTACTTC. This gives the protein CSARWDRSPYEQYF.

The V gene is TRBV24-1, the J gene TRBJ2-1; maybe TRBD2 (5 bases). The V gene lost 3 bases and the J gene lost 4 bases, with 21 bases spanning the gap. Germline CDR1 KGHDR, CDR2 SFDVKD. The length of the CDR3 is 18 residues. CDR3: CATSDAPGRLGVYNEQFF. DNA of the CDR3: TGTGCCACCAGTGATGCCCCAGGTCGACTCGGGGTATACAATGAGCAGTTCTTC.

This clonotype has just a few counts. The V call is TRBV29-1, the J call TRBJ1-1, with a tentative D call TRBD1 (6 bases). CDR1 and CDR2 from the germline V gene are SQVTM and ANQGSEA. Trimming pared 6 bases from V and 1 base from J, leaving 9 bases between. There are 12 residues in the CDR3. CDR3 sequence (DNA): TGCAGCGTCACAGGGTCGAACACTGAAGCTTTCTTT. This codes for CSVTGSNTEAFF.

This sequence joins TRBV20-1 and TRBJ2-1; no reliable D call. V was trimmed by 5 bases and J by 0 bases, leaving 11 bases between them. The CDR3 is 14 residues long. The V gene's germline CDR1 is DFQATT and CDR2 SNEGSKA (reference sequence). The CDR3 loop reads CSAQGRSSYNEQFF. CDR3 DNA sequence: TGCAGTGCTCAAGGACGGAGCTCCTACAATGAGCAGTTCTTC.

This clonotype was counted only a few times. V gene TRBV9 combines with J gene TRBJ2-5; no firm D call. This CDR3 has 14 residues. CDR1 SGDLS and CDR2 YYNGEE come from the germline V gene. The V and J ends lost 0 bases and 1 base respectively, with 7 bases between them. CDR3 bases: TGTGCCAGCAGCGTAGCCCCTTCCCAAGAGACCCAGTACTTC. Amino acid sequence: CASSVAPSQETQYF.

V usage is TRBV10-3 and J usage is TRBJ1-1; TRBD1 aligns across 8 bases. The CDR3 loop spans 14 amino acids. Germline V gives CDR1 ENHRY, CDR2 SYGVKD. Trimming took 6 bases from V and 3 from J; bases not matched to a gene: 6. Here the CDR3 reads CAISQTGVDTEAFF. The CDR3 nucleotides are TGTGCCATCAGCCAGACAGGGGTGGACACTGAAGCTTTCTTT.

This clonotype was detected a few times. This chain links TRBV7-2 with TRBJ1-2; D is unresolved. The CDR3 totals 13 residues. The germline gives CDR1 SGHTA, CDR2 FQGNSA. The V end was cut by 5 bases, the J end by 8 bases, with 15 bases between. CDR3 in DNA: TGTGCCAGCAGCCCCGCCCTGTTGACGGGCTACACCTTC. It yields the protein CASSPALLTGYTF.

This clonotype was picked up a small number of times. The chain links TRBV2 to TRBJ1-4, with 8 nucleotides matching TRBD1. The V gene end was trimmed by 6 bases and the J gene end by 9 bases; junction bases not matched to a gene: 9. CDR3 length: 14 amino acids. Germline loops: CDR1 SNHLY, CDR2 FYNNEI. As DNA, the CDR3 is TGTGCCAGCAGCTCCGACAGGGGAGTCAAAAAACTGTTTTTT. Its translation: CASSSDRGVKKLFF.

The chain carries TRBV5-1 and TRBJ1-1; D ambiguous. V lost 0 bases and J 0 bases, leaving 6 bases between the germline ends. The CDR3 covers 14 residues. Looked up from germline, CDR1 is SGHRS and CDR2 is YFSETQ. Written as DNA, the CDR3 is TGCGCCAGCAGCTTGGGGTCCATGAACACTGAAGCTTTCTTT. Its translation: CASSLGSMNTEAFF.

The chain carries TRBV12-3 or TRBV12-4 and TRBJ2-3; D is undetermined. The V end lost 6 bases, the J end lost 5 bases, and 9 bases lay between the germline ends. The CDR3 length is 12 residues. The CDR3 loop reads CASRPAGDTQYF. The CDR3 DNA reads TGTGCCAGCAGGCCCGCCGGAGATACGCAGTATTTT.

This chain uses TRBV10-3 with TRBJ1-4; D call uncertain. The ends were cut back, 10 bases at V and 6 bases at J, with 18 bases in the middle. CDR3 length: 14 amino acids. Germline V gene data show CDR1 as ENHRY and CDR2 as SYGVKD. CDR3 sequence: CATAQVPFHEKLFF. The CDR3 DNA reads TGTGCCACCGCCCAAGTGCCATTCCATGAAAAACTGTTTTTT.

This chain uses TRBV27 with TRBJ2-1; 11 bases are shared with TRBD1. Germline values: CDR1 MNHEY, CDR2 SMNVEV (reference sequence). V lost 2 bases and J lost 9; bases outside the gene matches: 12. The CDR3 covers 17 residues. The CDR3 loop reads CASSLSQTGTGGREQFF. CDR3 bases: TGTGCCAGCAGTTTAAGTCAGACTGGGACAGGGGGTCGTGAGCAGTTCTTC.

The sample holds a few counts of this clonotype. A read error may account for a junction end that differs from germline. The genes are TRBV14 and TRBJ2-3; maybe TRBD1 (5 bases). This CDR3 has 14 amino acids. Germline V lookup: CDR1 SGHDN, CDR2 FVKESK. DNA of the CDR3: TGTGCCAGCAGCCAAGAGTGGGGCACCGATACGCAGTATTTT. This codes for CASSQEWGTDTQYF.

The V call is TRBV6-5, the J call TRBJ2-3; TRBD2 might be the D (6 bases). This CDR3 has 11 residues. Trimming removed 10 bases at V and 4 bases at J, with 9 bases between. Germline V lookup: CDR1 MNHEY, CDR2 SVGAGI. In DNA, the CDR3 is TGTGCCACTGCGGGATCAGATACGCAGTATTTT. Its translation: CATAGSDTQYF.